Listed below are T cell receptor beta chains from one sample, sequenced in a study of blood T cell repertoires in COVID-19. Clones were sequenced by immunoSEQ multiplex PCR, and TCRdb holds only the in-frame ones, with some missing. The sample yields under 90,000 clones, around 90% seen once. Sequenced material: peripheral blood. Every receptor here comes from a man between 60 and 75 years old with acute or convalescent COVID-19. Both conserved end residues are part of each CDR3. The D gene is left open where the match is weak. The size field is filled for only some rows; it gives once, few, many or a size class.

TRBV19	TRBJ1-5	-	-	CASSSNSNSNQPQHF	TGTGCCAGTAGTTCGAACAGCAATAGCAATCAGCCCCAGCATTTT
TRBV3-1/TRBV3-2	TRBJ2-7	-	TRBD1	CASSQQKGQGACEQYF	TGTGCCAGCAGCCAACAAAAGGGACAGGGGGCTTGTGAGCAGTACTTC
TRBV6-5	TRBJ1-5	-	-	CASSYGTGGNQPQHF	TGTGCCAGCAGTTACGGGACTGGGGGCAATCAGCCCCAGCATTTT
TRBV19	TRBJ1-5	-	TRBD1	CASSPGQGVGQPQHF	TGTGCCAGTAGTCCCGGACAGGGGGTTGGTCAGCCCCAGCATTTT
TRBV19	TRBJ2-1	once	TRBD1	CASSIRQGTYNEQFF	TGTGCCAGTAGTATCCGACAGGGTACCTACAATGAGCAGTTCTTC
TRBV19	TRBJ1-6	-	-	CASQKQARQINSPLHF	TGTGCCAGCCAGAAACAGGCCCGTCAGATTAATTCACCCCTCCACTTT
TRBV6-5	TRBJ2-4	-	-	CASRDLLGDKNIQYF	TGTGCCAGCAGAGACCTTTTAGGGGACAAAAACATTCAGTACTTC
TRBV25-1	TRBJ2-1	once	-	CASMKGVNEQFF	TGTGCCAGCATGAAGGGAGTGAATGAGCAGTTCTTC
TRBV7-9	TRBJ1-2	-	-	CASSLSEPGGYTF	TGTGCCAGCAGCTTATCGGAGCCTGGGGGCTACACCTTC
TRBV5-1	TRBJ2-1	-	TRBD2	CASSLRTKRGPSYNEQFF	TGCGCCAGCAGCTTGAGGACGAAGCGGGGGCCTTCTTACAATGAGCAGTTCTTC
TRBV6-1	TRBJ2-5	-	TRBD1	CASSEEGGQGASRELKTQYF	TGTGCCAGCAGTGAAGAGGGGGGACAGGGGGCGAGTAGGGAGTTGAAGACCCAGTACTTC
TRBV29-1	TRBJ2-7	-	-	CSVEQGGGF	TGCAGCGTTGAGCAAGGAGGCGGTTTC
TRBV16	TRBJ2-7	-	TRBD2	CASSPSGGYEQYF	TGTGCCAGCAGCCCTAGCGGGGGCTACGAGCAGTACTTC
TRBV7-8	TRBJ2-2	many	TRBD2	CASSLGTSGVGELFF	TGTGCCAGCAGCTTAGGGACTAGCGGTGTCGGGGAGCTGTTTTTT
TRBV5-4	TRBJ2-3	-	TRBD2	CASSRTSGGAATQYF	TGTGCCAGCAGCCGGACTAGCGGGGGGGCAGCAACGCAGTATTTT
TRBV10-2	TRBJ2-7	-	-	CASSIRQASYEQYF	TGCGCCAGTTCCATCCGACAGGCCTCCTACGAGCAGTACTTC
TRBV4-3	TRBJ1-2	-	-	CASSSYSPREGYTF	TGCGCCAGCAGCTCTTACAGTCCTCGGGAGGGCTACACCTTC
TRBV18	TRBJ1-4	few	-	CASSPSQQGLTEKLFF	TGTGCCAGCTCACCAAGCCAGCAGGGTTTAACTGAAAAACTGTTTTTT
TRBV5-1	TRBJ2-1	-	TRBD2	CASRRGTSGGYDEQFF	TGCGCCAGTAGAAGAGGAACTAGCGGGGGGTACGATGAGCAGTTCTTC